Described below is a single T cell receptor (beta chain) sequence and its context. The entry originates in a study of blood T cell repertoires in COVID-19. Study details: Samples taken during acute and convalescent COVID-19 were collected in the United States, Italy and Spain.

Trimming removed 5 bases from V and 6 bases from J; junction bases left unmatched: 7. CDR3 size: 15 residues. Looked up from germline, CDR1 is LNHDA and CDR2 is SQIVND (reference sequence). Per the study methods: From reference gene primer amplification, estimates of nucleated cell counts were derived. TCRdb keeps only in-frame clones here, not all; method: immunoSEQ multiplex PCR. V and J calls and clone size are given by that table; D and trimming were obtained from the DNA. Of some 180,000 clones detected, more than 80% appear once; the ten largest clones hold approximately 9.9%. Sample: peripheral blood. The chain joins TRBV19 to TRBJ2-2, with TRBD1 matching 9 bases. The TCR sequence derives from a middle-aged woman with COVID-19, enrolled during active disease. The CDR3 spells CASSHGTGLSGELFF. The CDR3 DNA follows: TGTGCCAGTAGTCACGGGACAGGGCTTTCCGGGGAGCTGTTTTTT.